One and the same sample provided the 30 T cell receptor beta chains below, sequenced in a study of early T cells in non-severe SARS-CoV-2 infection. TCRdb re-derived calls from the 5' RACE reads in MiXCR, one entry per CDR3 protein. The table includes fewer than 80,000 distinct CDR3 sequences, about 11% detected once. The sequences come from whole blood, collected at baseline. These receptors all stem from an adult who was a healthcare worker with PCR-confirmed SARS-CoV-2 infection or an uninfected control (not recorded which).

CDR3 nucleotide sequence: TGTGCCAGCAGCTTGGGGACAGCGAATTACGAGCAGTACTTC. It is translated as CASSLGTANYEQYF. The chain carries TRBV7-6 and TRBJ2-7, with 7 bases lining up with TRBD1. This CDR3 is 14 amino acids long. Germline assignment: CDR1 SGHVS and CDR2 FNYEAQ. Trimming removed 3 bases from V and 4 bases from J; junction bases left unmatched: 6.

This clonotype was recorded a few times. The CDR3, as DNA: TGTGCCTGGACGTACAAGGTTATCTCTGGAAACACCATATATTTT. This codes for CAWTYKVISGNTIYF. This rearrangement joins TRBV30 to TRBJ1-3; D remains unclear. V lost 4 bases to trimming and J lost 0 bases, with 13 bases between them. Germline CDR1 is GTSNPN and CDR2 is SVGIG (reference sequence). This CDR3 has 15 residues.

The chain has TRBV29-1 and TRBJ2-1; TRBD2 matches at 7 bases. The CDR3 runs to 14 residues. CDR1 is SQVTM and CDR2 is ANQGSEA in the germline V gene. V lost 3 bases and J lost 7; bases outside the gene matches: 9. DNA of the CDR3: TGCAGCGTTGAGAGGGCTAGCGGCCGGAATGAGCAGTTCTTC. Protein: CSVERASGRNEQFF.

This clonotype showed up many times. The chain employs TRBV11-3 and TRBJ2-7, with TRBD2 identical over 8 bases. The CDR3 sequence is 17 residues long. The V segment lost 0 bases and the J segment 0 bases; nucleotides outside the gene matches: 7. Germline CDR1 SGHNT, CDR2 YENEEA. The CDR3 DNA follows: TGTGCCAGCAGCTTAGATCAGTACGGGGGGGACTCCTACGAGCAGTACTTC. Its translation is CASSLDQYGGDSYEQYF.

This clonotype was seen many times. This chain connects TRBV6-6 to TRBJ2-1; D possibly matches TRBD1 or TRBD2 (5 bases each). Per germline, CDR1 MNHNY and CDR2 SVGAGI (reference sequence). V was cut by 7 bases and J by 7 bases, with 17 bases left in between. CDR3 length: 14 amino acids. The CDR3, as DNA: TGTGCCAGCACGAGGGGCGCTGAAGGTAATGAGCAGTTCTTC. It codes for CASTRGAEGNEQFF.

This clonotype was counted at least ten times. This sequence joins TRBV7-9 and TRBJ1-3; D perhaps matches TRBD1 (5 bases). CDR1 and CDR2 from the germline V gene are SEHNR and FQNEAQ (reference sequence). The V end lost 8 bases, the J end lost 4 bases, and 18 bases lay between the germline ends. The CDR3 sequence is 15 residues long. The CDR3 DNA reads as TGTGCCAGCCTCCCGGTGAACAGGTTGGGAAACACCATATATTTT. This translates into CASLPVNRLGNTIYF.

In this sample, this clonotype turned up a few times. V usage is TRBV12-5 and J usage is TRBJ2-1; D is unresolved. This CDR3 is 12 amino acids long. V gave up 2 bases and J gave up 10 bases, with 9 bases separating them. The V gene's germline CDR1 is LGHNT and CDR2 FRNRAP. CDR3 nucleotides: TGTGCTAGTGGTTTGCAGGCCGGGGAGCAGTTCTTC. Translating gives CASGLQAGEQFF.

A few counts support this clonotype. This rearrangement joins TRBV29-1 to TRBJ1-4; D is uncertain. The CDR3 spans 13 residues. The V and J ends lost 5 bases and 7 bases respectively, with 14 bases between them. The germline gives CDR1 SQVTM, CDR2 ANQGSEA. Here the CDR3 DNA reads TGCAGCGTTAGACCGCGAGCGGGTGAAAAACTGTTTTTT. This encodes CSVRPRAGEKLFF.

V usage is TRBV20-1 and J usage is TRBJ1-1; D ambiguous. The length of the CDR3 is 17 residues. V was cut by 0 bases and J by 0 bases, with 17 bases left in between. Germline lookup yields CDR1 DFQATT and CDR2 SNEGSKA (reference sequence). CDR3 in DNA: TGCAGTGCTAGAGATGATCCCTCCCGCGGTCTGAACACTGAAGCTTTCTTT. Translated: CSARDDPSRGLNTEAFF.

The rearrangement uses TRBV29-1 and TRBJ1-1; TRBD1 is a possible D gene (5 bases). CDR3 length: 13 amino acids. Germline V lookup: CDR1 SQVTM, CDR2 ANQGSEA. V shed 6 bases and J shed 1 base, with 12 bases lying between them. The CDR3 bases are TGCAGCGTCGTTTCGACAGCGAACACTGAAGCTTTCTTT. This codes for CSVVSTANTEAFF.

This clonotype has ten or more counts. This chain joins TRBV20-1 and TRBJ1-4; D unresolved. The germline gives CDR1 DFQATT, CDR2 SNEGSKA (reference sequence). This CDR3 is built from 18 residues. V was trimmed by 0 bases and J by 8 bases, leaving 25 bases between them. The CDR3 region is CSARDIRPHPRGLEKLFF. The CDR3 nucleotides are TGCAGTGCTAGAGACATAAGACCCCACCCCCGTGGGTTAGAAAAACTGTTTTTT.

This clonotype was seen more than once but under ten times. V and J are TRBV6-6 and TRBJ2-3; D is uncertain. Germline loops: CDR1 MNHNY, CDR2 SVGAGI (reference sequence). The CDR3 contains 13 residues. With 3 bases removed from V and 5 bases from J, the gap between germline ends came to 9 bases. CDR3 sequence: CASSYTVRDTQYF. CDR3 DNA: TGTGCCAGCAGTTATACAGTGAGAGATACGCAGTATTTT.

The chain joins TRBV6-1 to TRBJ2-1, with D possibly TRBD2 on 6 matching bases. V lost 2 bases and J lost 0, with 14 bases in between. Germline CDR1 and CDR2: MNHNS and SASEGT. This CDR3 region has 17 residues. The CDR3 bases are TGTGCCAGCAGTGAAAGGGGAGGAGGAAGCTCCTACAATGAGCAGTTCTTC. It specifies CASSERGGGSSYNEQFF.

This clonotype was detected ten times or more. The CDR3 region is CASKVEHTEAFF. The CDR3 nucleotides read TGTGCCAGCAAAGTGGAACACACTGAAGCTTTCTTT. This chain uses TRBV6-1 with TRBJ1-1; D gene uncertain. This CDR3 is 12 amino acids long. V was cut by 7 bases and J by 3 bases, with 9 bases left in between. Germline V gene lookup returns CDR1 MNHNS and CDR2 SASEGT.

This clonotype was found a few times. V usage is TRBV29-1 and J usage is TRBJ2-7, with 12 bases that match TRBD2. The CDR3 runs to 13 residues. V shed 4 bases, J shed 6 bases, and the junction held 4 bases outside the gene matches. Germline-derived CDR1 and CDR2 are SQVTM and ANQGSEA. The CDR3 nucleotides are TGCAGCGTTGGACTAGCGGGGGCAGGCGAGCAGTACTTC. Its protein product is CSVGLAGAGEQYF.

The chain combines TRBV20-1 with TRBJ2-3, with 10 bases matching TRBD1. The CDR3 length is 16 residues. Germline values: CDR1 DFQATT, CDR2 SNEGSKA (reference sequence). CDR3 sequence reads: CRPQGDRGPLTDTQYF. CDR3 nucleotide sequence: TGCAGACCCCAAGGGGACAGGGGCCCACTCACAGATACGCAGTATTTT.

The V gene is TRBV21-1, the J gene TRBJ2-7. TRBV21-1 is classified as a pseudogene. CDR3 length: 10 amino acids. The CDR3 loop is CASSLYEQYF. In DNA, the CDR3 is TGTGCCAGCAGCTTATACGAGCAGTACTTC.

This clonotype was detected only a few times. The chain uses TRBV5-1 and TRBJ1-6; D perhaps matches TRBD1 (5 bases). Trimming stripped 2 bases from V and 8 bases from J, with 11 bases between. The CDR3 totals 14 residues. Germline CDR1 reads SGHRS; CDR2 reads YFSETQ. The CDR3 region has the DNA TGCGCCAGCAGCTTAGGCAGGGATGATTCACCCCTCCACTTT. It specifies CASSLGRDDSPLHF.

This chain connects TRBV7-9 to TRBJ2-2; D not certain. Trimming took 5 bases from V and 2 from J, leaving 15 bases between them. The CDR3 contains 16 residues. Germline V CDR1 and CDR2: SEHNR, FQNEAQ (reference sequence). The CDR3 DNA reads as TGTGCCAGCAGCCCCGACATCAACTTCAACACCGGGGAGCTGTTTTTT. Its protein is CASSPDINFNTGELFF.

The chain is built from TRBV11-2 and TRBJ1-6; D ambiguous. The CDR3 runs to 13 residues. The ends were cut back, 0 bases at V and 12 bases at J, with 9 bases in the middle. Germline V gene lookup returns CDR1 SGHAT and CDR2 FQNNGV. Here the CDR3 reads CASSLEYLGPLHF. In DNA, the CDR3 is TGTGCCAGCAGCTTAGAGTACCTCGGACCCCTCCACTTT. Looking up the rest from reference TRBV11-2 and TRBJ1-6 gives the full variable domain: EAGVAQSPRYKIIEKRQSVAFWCNPISGHATLYWYQQILGQGPKLLIQFQNNGVVDDSQLPKDRFSAERLKGVDSTLKIQPAKLEDSAVYLCASSLEYLGPLHFGNGTRLTVT.

This clonotype occurred a few times. V and J are TRBV3-1 and TRBJ2-5; D is perhaps TRBD1 (6 bases). CDR3 size: 14 residues. V shed 2 bases and J shed 4 bases, with 11 bases lying between them. The V gene's germline CDR1 is LGHDT and CDR2 YNNKEL (reference sequence). The CDR3 DNA reads as TGTGCCAGCAGCCAATGGGGGCCAGGAGAGACCCAGTACTTC. Encoded protein: CASSQWGPGETQYF.

This clonotype has at least ten counts. The rearrangement links TRBV27 to TRBJ1-6, with D possibly TRBD1 on 6 matching bases. The germline gives CDR1 MNHEY, CDR2 SMNVEV (reference sequence). CDR3 length equals 14 residues. V was pared by 6 bases and J by 5 bases, with 11 bases between. Written as DNA, the CDR3 is TGTGCCAGCAGCCTTAGGACAGATAATTCACCCCTCCACTTT. It specifies CASSLRTDNSPLHF.

The chain has TRBV28 and TRBJ2-1; D may be TRBD2 (5 bases). Trimming took off 4 bases at V and 1 base at J, with 14 bases between the two ends. Per the germline V gene, CDR1 is MDHEN and CDR2 is SYDVKM. The CDR3 has 16 residues. This chain's CDR3 is CASSSEDGDSYNEQFF. The CDR3 nucleotides are TGTGCCAGCAGTTCGGAGGACGGGGATTCCTACAATGAGCAGTTCTTC.

This clonotype appeared a few times. The chain links TRBV7-9 to TRBJ1-1; no clear D gene. The CDR3 totals 15 residues. Per the germline V gene, CDR1 is SEHNR and CDR2 is FQNEAQ (reference sequence). The V end lost 1 base, the J end lost 1 base, and 10 bases lay between the germline ends. The chain's CDR3 is CASSLVQAQNTEAFF. The CDR3 nucleotides are TGTGCCAGCAGCTTAGTGCAGGCCCAGAACACTGAAGCTTTCTTT.

This clonotype came up many times. V gene TRBV28 combines with J gene TRBJ2-5, with unresolved D. With 6 bases removed from V and 4 bases from J, the gap between germline ends came to 3 bases. CDR1 is MDHEN, CDR2 SYDVKM, per germline. The CDR3 is 10 residues long. CDR3 DNA sequence: TGTGCCAGCAGCCGAGAGACCCAGTACTTC. Encoded protein: CASSRETQYF.

This clonotype was detected ten times or more. V gene TRBV20-1 combines with J gene TRBJ1-4; 7 nucleotides match TRBD1. CDR1 is DFQATT and CDR2 is SNEGSKA in the germline V gene (reference sequence). The CDR3 sequence is 15 residues long. The junction had 12 bases not matched to a gene; V was cut back by 3 bases and J by 8 bases. The CDR3 region is CSASPPTGLSEKLFF. CDR3 bases: TGCAGTGCTAGCCCACCGACAGGGTTGTCGGAAAAACTGTTTTTT.

This chain uses TRBV7-6 with TRBJ2-3; D remains ambiguous. Trimming left V 5 bases short and J 6 bases short, with 9 bases between. Germline CDR1 is SGHVS and CDR2 is FNYEAQ. The CDR3 runs to 12 residues. CDR3 protein: CASSHVADTQYF. The CDR3 region has the DNA TGTGCCAGCAGCCACGTGGCGGATACGCAGTATTTT.

The chain uses TRBV2 and TRBJ1-3; 7 bases line up with TRBD1. The length of the CDR3 is 15 residues. The ends lost 6 bases at V and 0 bases at J; junction bases unmatched: 5. Germline lookup yields CDR1 SNHLY and CDR2 FYNNEI. This CDR3 reads CASSRDSYSGNTIYF. The DNA of the CDR3 is TGTGCCAGCAGCCGGGACAGTTACTCTGGAAACACCATATATTTT.

This chain links TRBV29-1 with TRBJ1-2; TRBD1 matches 10 bases. The V segment lost 3 bases and the J segment 5 bases; nucleotides outside the gene matches: 3. This CDR3 region has 13 residues. Per the germline V gene, CDR1 is SQVTM and CDR2 is ANQGSEA. The CDR3 bases are TGCAGCGTTGATCCGGACAGGGGGTATGGCTACACCTTC. Amino acid sequence: CSVDPDRGYGYTF.

The CDR3 DNA sequence: TGTGCCAGCAGTTTGATGGGGAGGTTGGCCACTGAAGCTTTCTTT. It codes for CASSLMGRLATEAFF. The chain employs TRBV28 and TRBJ1-1; unclear D gene. Trimming stripped 3 bases from V and 4 bases from J, with 15 bases between. CDR3 length: 15 residues. Germline V lookup: CDR1 MDHEN, CDR2 SYDVKM.